The sequence of this T cell receptor beta chain was determined in a study of blood T cell repertoires in COVID-19. The V segment lost 2 bases and the J segment 2 bases; nucleotides outside the gene matches: 4. This CDR3 spans 16 amino acids. Germline V gene data show CDR1 as MNHEY and CDR2 as SMNVEV (reference sequence). The sample holds one count of this clone. The protocol was immunoSEQ multiplex PCR, while the TCRdb copy is restricted to in-frame clones and leaves out a portion. The table includes some 46,000 clones, 88% detected once. Sequenced material: peripheral blood. The rearrangement uses TRBV27 and TRBJ2-3; 10 bases line up with TRBD2. This receptor was taken from a man aged 45-65 years with acute or convalescent COVID-19. The CDR3 region is CASSLLAGDPTDTQYF. CDR3 nucleotide sequence: TGTGCCAGCAGTTTACTAGCGGGGGACCCCACAGATACGCAGTATTTT.